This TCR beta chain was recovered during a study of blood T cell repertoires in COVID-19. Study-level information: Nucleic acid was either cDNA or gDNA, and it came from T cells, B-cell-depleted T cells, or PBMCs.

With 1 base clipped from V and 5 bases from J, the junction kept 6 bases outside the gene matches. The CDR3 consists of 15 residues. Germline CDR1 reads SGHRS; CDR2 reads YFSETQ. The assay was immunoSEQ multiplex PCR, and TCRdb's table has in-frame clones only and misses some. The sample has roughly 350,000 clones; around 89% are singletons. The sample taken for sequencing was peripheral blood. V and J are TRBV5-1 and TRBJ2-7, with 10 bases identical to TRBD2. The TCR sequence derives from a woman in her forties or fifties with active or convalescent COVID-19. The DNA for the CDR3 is TGCGCCAGCAGCTTGTCGCTAGCGGGAGCTCACGAGCAGTACTTC. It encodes CASSLSLAGAHEQYF.